This T cell receptor beta chain came from a study of blood T cell repertoires in COVID-19. Background on the study: PBMCs, B-cell-depleted T cells, or T cells provided the cDNA or gDNA that made up the material.

This clone was picked up one time. Sequencing was performed with immunoSEQ multiplex PCR; in TCRdb, only in-frame clones are kept and a portion is missing. Here the sample spans 310,000 or so clones, about 91% being singletons. The V gene end was trimmed by 4 bases and the J gene end by 4 bases; junction bases not matched to a gene: 5. The CDR3 has 15 residues. Germline-derived CDR1 and CDR2 are MDHEN and SYDVKM. The sequenced sample consisted of PBMCs or T cells enriched from blood (not recorded which). The receptor was isolated from a woman between 40 and 50 years old who had recovered from COVID-19. The rearrangement links TRBV28 to TRBJ1-5, with 9 bases fitting TRBD1. This CDR3 reads CASSSGQGLNQPQHF. CDR3 DNA sequence: TGTGCCAGCAGTTCCGGACAGGGGTTGAATCAGCCCCAGCATTTT.